This T cell receptor (beta chain) was recovered during a study of T cells in Graves' hyperthyroidism and ophthalmopathy. General study points: Within blood appeared most thyroid clonotypes that had expanded above 0.001.

Regions amplified from RNA transcripts were the TCR beta CDR3 regions. The TCR CDR3 was amplified in a first-round RT-PCR using the HTBI primer set. From the multiplex PCR reads, TCRdb called clonotypes with MiXCR, one entry per CDR3 protein. The sample lists 600,000 to 650,000 distinct CDR3 sequences, 15% to 20% occurring once. This clonotype was seen at least ten times. Its antigen is not identified. The sequence derives from a woman younger than 45 with Graves' hyperthyroidism. The sequencing sample was made of blood.

DNA for the CDR3: TGTGCCAGCAGAGCACAGGGGCCCGTCACCGGGGAGCTGTTTTTT. Its translation is CASRAQGPVTGELFF. The chain has TRBV2 and TRBJ2-2; the match to TRBD1 covers 7 bases. J gave up 4 bases and V 6 bases, and 8 bases lay outside the gene matches. CDR1 is SNHLY and CDR2 is FYNNEI in the germline V gene. This CDR3 spans 15 amino acids.